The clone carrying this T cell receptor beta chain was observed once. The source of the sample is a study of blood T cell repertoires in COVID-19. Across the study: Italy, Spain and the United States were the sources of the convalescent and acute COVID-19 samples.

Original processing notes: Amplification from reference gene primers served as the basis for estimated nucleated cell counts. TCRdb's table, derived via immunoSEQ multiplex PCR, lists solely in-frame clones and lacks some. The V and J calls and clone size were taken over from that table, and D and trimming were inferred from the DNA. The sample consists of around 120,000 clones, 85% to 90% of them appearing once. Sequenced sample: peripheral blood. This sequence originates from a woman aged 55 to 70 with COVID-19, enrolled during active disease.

As DNA, the CDR3 is TGTGCCAGCAGCCAAGAGCGGGTGCCCACCGGGGAGCTGTTTTTT. Protein: CASSQERVPTGELFF. The chain carries TRBV4-2 and TRBJ2-2; possibly TRBD2 for D (5 bases). Per the germline V gene, CDR1 is LGHNA and CDR2 is YNFKEQ. The V gene lost 0 bases and the J gene lost 4 bases, with 9 bases spanning the gap. The CDR3 consists of 15 residues.